This TCR beta chain was found in a study of T cells in Graves' hyperthyroidism and ophthalmopathy. The CDR3 runs 15 residues. The germline V gene encodes CDR1 SNHLY and CDR2 FYNNEI. Trimming removed 7 bases from V and 5 bases from J; junction bases left unmatched: 9. This clonotype was seen at least ten times. No antigen is known for it. Study-wide results and caveats: Most clonotypes that expanded in the thyroid above 0.001 also showed up in blood. The authors' 13 V-J model separated ophthalmopathy from stable hyperthyroidism.

Amplification targeted TCR beta CDR3 regions from RNA transcripts. A set of HTBI primers served as the primers for a first-round RT-PCR of the TCR CDR3. TCRdb re-called the multiplex PCR reads through MiXCR, storing one row per CDR3 protein. The table includes hundreds of thousands of distinct CDR3 sequences, under 15% detected once. The receptor comes from a woman in her forties with Graves' ophthalmopathy. The source material was blood. V usage is TRBV2 and J usage is TRBJ2-2, with 8 bases identical to TRBD2. The CDR3 loop is CASKSGSTSTGELFF. DNA for the CDR3: TGTGCCAGCAAAAGCGGGAGCACCTCAACCGGGGAGCTGTTTTTT.